These 14 T cell receptor beta chains were sequenced from one sample in a study of T cell clones after liver transplantation. Repertoires were generated with immunoSEQ multiplex PCR, while TCRdb's copy carries only in-frame clones and drops some. The sample includes roughly 80,000 clones, roughly 80% of them seen just once. The input for sequencing was CD4+ T cells from blood, taken at the 22-month timepoint. These receptors originate from a human patient who received a liver transplant. Some T cells may be provided by the graft donor.

This chain links TRBV4-2 with TRBJ2-1; tentatively, D is TRBD2 (6 bases). Looked up from germline, CDR1 is LGHNA and CDR2 is YNFKEQ. V was cut by 4 bases and J by 8 bases, with 15 bases left in between. The CDR3 contains 14 residues. CDR3 nucleotide sequence: TGTGCCAGCAGCCGGGGGGAAGGGGCACATGAGCAGTTCTTC. Translated, it gives CASSRGEGAHEQFF.

The sample holds one count of this clone. V and J are TRBV2 and TRBJ1-1; TRBD1 matches 7 bases. The CDR3 has 11 residues. Germline loops: CDR1 SNHLY, CDR2 FYNNEI. The ends lost 6 bases at V and 11 bases at J; junction bases unmatched: 6. CDR3 region: CASRRQGQAFF. CDR3 DNA: TGTGCCAGCAGACGGCAGGGACAGGCTTTCTTT.

V gene TRBV30 combines with J gene TRBJ2-1; 10 nucleotides match TRBD1. Germline values: CDR1 GTSNPN, CDR2 SVGIG (reference sequence). Trimming cost V 0 bases and J 6 bases; bases outside gene matches: 5. The CDR3 totals 15 residues. The CDR3 region has the DNA TGTGCCTGGAGTGTTGCGGACAGGGGGTTCAATGAGCAGTTCTTC. This encodes CAWSVADRGFNEQFF. Supplemented by reference TRBV30 and TRBJ2-1, the full variable domain reads SQTIHQWPATLVQPVGSPLSLECTVEGTSNPNLYWYRQAAGRGLQLLFYSVGIGQISSEVPQNLSASRPQDRQFILSSKKLLLSDSGFYLCAWSVADRGFNEQFFGPGTRLTVL.

For this clone: Sequence at one end of the junction differs from germline and may be a read error. This chain uses TRBV19 with TRBJ1-1, with D perhaps matching TRBD1 (6 bases). CDR3 length equals 13 residues. Germline loops: CDR1 LNHDA, CDR2 SQIVND (reference sequence). As DNA, the CDR3 is TGTGCCAGTAGTATAGCCCCAACAGGGAAGACCCATTTT. Translation gives CASSIAPTGKTHF.

This clone was found many times. This chain connects TRBV7-8 to TRBJ2-2; 9 nucleotides match TRBD2. J lost 5 bases, V lost 5 bases, and 9 bases had no gene match. The CDR3 has 16 residues. Germline V gene lookup returns CDR1 SGHVS and CDR2 FQNEAQ. The CDR3 sequence: CASSPRGAGGTGELFF. CDR3 bases: TGTGCCAGCAGCCCCCGGGGGGCGGGGGGGACCGGGGAGCTGTTTTTT.

This sequence joins TRBV19 and TRBJ2-7; 8 positions agree with TRBD1. Losses at the gene ends were 4 bases for V and 7 bases for J; bases not matched to a gene: 9. The length of the CDR3 is 14 residues. Germline values: CDR1 LNHDA, CDR2 SQIVND (reference sequence). Here the CDR3 reads CASSKERRGPEQYF. The CDR3 DNA reads as TGTGCCAGTAGTAAGGAGCGCAGGGGGCCTGAGCAGTACTTC.

This rearrangement joins TRBV5-5 to TRBJ2-4, with 7 positions matching TRBD1. The J segment lost 8 bases and the V segment lost 4 bases, leaving 6 bases of the junction unmatched. Germline loops: CDR1 SGHKS, CDR2 YYEKEE (reference sequence). The CDR3 extends over 13 amino acids. The DNA of the CDR3 is TGTGCCAGCAGCCAGACAGGGATTGACATTCAGTACTTC. It encodes CASSQTGIDIQYF.

The chain couples TRBV5-1 to TRBJ2-5, with TRBD2 identical over 15 bases. The ends lost 5 bases at V and 2 bases at J; junction bases unmatched: 4. The germline CDR1 and CDR2 sequences are SGHRS and YFSETQ. This CDR3 is built from 16 residues. CDR3 sequence: CASRSGTSGGQETQYF. For the CDR3, the DNA is TGCGCCAGCAGATCCGGGACTAGCGGGGGGCAAGAGACCCAGTACTTC.

This sequence joins TRBV30 and TRBJ1-6; possibly TRBD1 for D (5 bases). The CDR3 runs to 15 residues. V was clipped by 1 base and J by 9 bases, with 16 bases between them. In germline, CDR1 is GTSNPN, CDR2 SVGIG (reference sequence). DNA of the CDR3: TGTGCCTGGAGTGAATGGACATCAGGGACTTCACCCCTCCACTTT. Protein sequence: CAWSEWTSGTSPLHF.

The CDR3 spells CASSRQVDEQYF. DNA for the CDR3: TGTGCCAGCAGTCGACAGGTGGACGAGCAGTACTTC. The J gene is TRBJ2-7, the V gene TRBV11-1, with D perhaps TRBD1 (6 bases). The CDR3 covers 12 residues. CDR1 is SGHAT and CDR2 is FQDESV in the germline V gene (reference sequence). V gave up 6 bases and J gave up 5 bases, with 11 bases separating them.

The V gene is TRBV14, the J gene TRBJ1-2, with D unresolved. The CDR3 runs 16 residues. CDR1 and CDR2 (germline): SGHDN, FVKESK. V was pared by 0 bases and J by 5 bases, with 16 bases between. The CDR3 region is CASSQDGRFGGYGYTF. CDR3 bases: TGTGCCAGCAGCCAAGATGGCAGGTTTGGAGGGTATGGCTACACCTTC.

The CDR3 region is CASSFLGQGATNEQFF. The CDR3 region has the DNA TGTGCCAGCAGCTTCCTCGGACAGGGGGCCACCAATGAGCAGTTCTTC. V and J are TRBV7-2 and TRBJ2-1; TRBD1 agrees at 11 bases. The germline CDR1 and CDR2 sequences are SGHTA and FQGNSA. The CDR3 is made up of 16 amino acids. The V gene end was trimmed by 3 bases and the J gene end by 6 bases; junction bases not matched to a gene: 7.

The chain links TRBV9 to TRBJ1-3; TRBD1 agrees at 8 bases. Looked up from germline, CDR1 is SGDLS and CDR2 is YYNGEE. This CDR3 comprises 17 residues. V lost 3 bases and J lost 0; bases outside the gene matches: 8. As DNA, the CDR3 is TGTGCCAGCAGCGAGGCCTTAGGACAGGGCTCTGGAAACACCATATATTTT. Protein sequence: CASSEALGQGSGNTIYF.

V and J are TRBV5-6 and TRBJ2-5; D is undetermined. There are 13 residues in the CDR3. The V gene's germline CDR1 is SGHDT and CDR2 YYEEEE. V shed 3 bases and J shed 5 bases, with 11 bases lying between them. CDR3 sequence: CASSWERAETQYF. CDR3 DNA sequence: TGTGCCAGCAGCTGGGAAAGGGCGGAGACCCAGTACTTC.